This T cell receptor (beta chain) was profiled in a study of graft-versus-host responses after intestinal transplantation. Study at large: Among the recipients, all got anti-thymocyte globulin induction and then tacrolimus and steroids for about 3 years. Findings and caveats of the study: Early post-transplant HvG declines tracked with peak circulating GvH clone levels. GvH clones were identified in recipient marrow, with some first appearing in ileum or blood.

As concerns this clone: The antigen remains unidentified.

Profiling relied on immunoSEQ multiplex PCR, and the TCRdb table lists in-frame clones only, not all of them. The table records over 100,000 clones, more than 80% of them present only once. V shed 7 bases and J 4 bases; nucleotides not matched to a gene: 1. Germline values: CDR1 LNHDA, CDR2 SQIVND (reference sequence). This CDR3 spans 12 amino acids. V is TRBV19 and J is TRBJ1-5, with 7 bases aligning to TRBD1. The sequenced sample was unstimulated CD4+ T cells sorted from spleen or lymph node cells, obtained before transplant. This sequence originates from a human donor who was the organ donor for an intestinal transplant. The CDR3 here is CASKQGNQPQHF. The CDR3 DNA reads as TGTGCCAGTAAACAGGGGAATCAGCCCCAGCATTTT.